This entry features one T cell receptor (beta chain) sequence. Original data processing: For nucleated cells, counts were estimated from reference gene primer amplification. Profiling relied on immunoSEQ multiplex PCR, and the TCRdb table lists in-frame clones only, not all of them. V and J calls and clone size follow that table, whereas D and trimming were derived from the DNA. This repertoire shows around 500,000 clones, approximately 86% found once; its top ten account for 7% to 10%. This specimen comes from a study of blood T cell repertoires in COVID-19. V trimming: 4 bases; J trimming: 7 bases; junction bases outside the gene matches: 7. Germline assignment: CDR1 SEHNR and CDR2 FQNEAQ (reference sequence). This CDR3 has 14 residues.

This chain links TRBV7-9 with TRBJ2-1; 7 bases match TRBD2. Sequencing was carried out using PBMCs or T cells enriched from blood (not recorded which). This receptor was obtained from a woman aged 60-75 years who had recovered from COVID-19. The DNA of the CDR3 is TGTGCCAGCAGCTCACAGAGCGGGGAGAATGAGCAGTTCTTC. Protein: CASSSQSGENEQFF.